This TCR beta chain derives from a study of T-cell memory formation after mild COVID-19. Notes on the study in general: The main location of contracting CD4+ clones was CM and EM, and that of contracting CD8+ clones was EMRA. Clones shrinking from day 15 to 85 showed even CD4/CD8 mixes; later expanders tilted CD4+. A subset of responding clones appeared in pre-infection memory, suggesting cross-reactive memory joined.

TCR alpha and TCR beta cDNA libraries with sample barcodes and UMIs came from 5'RACE using constant-segment primers. TCRdb reprocessed the 5' RACE reads with MiXCR, giving one entry per CDR3 protein. The sample records around 160,000 distinct CDR3 sequences, approximately 10% being singletons. Germline assignment: CDR1 SGHRS and CDR2 YFSETQ. CDR3 length equals 15 residues. Trimming left V 2 bases short and J 0 bases short, with 10 bases between. This clonotype has at least ten counts. The antigen is unknown. The sample consisted of PBMCs or a T cell subset sorted from them (not recorded which). The clonotype originates from a man aged 18 to 35 who had mild COVID-19 (a few samples of this study predate the infection). Cell type and time point are not known. The chain joins TRBV5-1 to TRBJ2-3; a weak D match, TRBD2 (5 bases). CDR3 in DNA: TGCGCCAGCAGCTTACTGGACTCTAGCACAGATACGCAGTATTTT. It translates to CASSLLDSSTDTQYF.